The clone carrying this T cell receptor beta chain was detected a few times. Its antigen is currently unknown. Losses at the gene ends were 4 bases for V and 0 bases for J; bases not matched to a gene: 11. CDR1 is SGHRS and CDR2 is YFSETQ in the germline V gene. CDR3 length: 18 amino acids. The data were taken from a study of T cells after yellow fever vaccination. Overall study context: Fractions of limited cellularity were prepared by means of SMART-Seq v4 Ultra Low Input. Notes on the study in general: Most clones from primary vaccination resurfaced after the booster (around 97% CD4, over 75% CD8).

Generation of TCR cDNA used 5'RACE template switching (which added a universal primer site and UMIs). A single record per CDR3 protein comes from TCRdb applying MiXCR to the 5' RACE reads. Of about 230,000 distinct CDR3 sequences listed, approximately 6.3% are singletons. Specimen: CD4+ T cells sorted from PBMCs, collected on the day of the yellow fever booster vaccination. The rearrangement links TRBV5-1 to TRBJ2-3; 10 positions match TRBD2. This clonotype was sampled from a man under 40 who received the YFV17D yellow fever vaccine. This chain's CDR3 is CASSPGASGRSSTDTQYF. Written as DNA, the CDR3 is TGCGCCAGCAGCCCCGGGGCTAGCGGGAGATCGAGCACAGATACGCAGTATTTT.